The rows below give T cell receptor beta chains drawn from one sample of a study of cytomegalovirus exposure and HLA in healthy donors. Data came from immunoSEQ multiplex PCR; TCRdb stores just in-frame clones and leaves some out. The sample has 99,000 or so clones, 75% seen once; the top ten hold approximately 1.2%. Sequencing was done on a sample of PBMCs. The receptor source for this set is a man aged 35-49 years in good health and CMV-seronegative. The CDR3 runs from the conserved cysteine through the conserved F or W. The order of the fields is J gene, V gene, clone size, D gene, CDR3 DNA, CDR3 protein. The D gene is left open where the match is weak. Where a row states a size, it is once, few, many or the class of an expanded clone; other rows omit it.

TRBJ2-4 | TRBV14 | few | NA | TGTGCCAGCAGCCAAGCGGCAGGGGGGAACATTCAGTACTTC | CASSQAAGGNIQYF
TRBJ2-2 | TRBV5-4 | NA | TRBD1 | TGTGCCAGCAGACAGGGGACCGTGAACACCGGGGAGCTGTTTTTT | CASRQGTVNTGELFF
TRBJ2-6 | TRBV7-2 | NA | NA | TGTGCCAGCAGCTTGGACATTTCTGGGGCCAACGTCCTGACTTTC | CASSLDISGANVLTF
TRBJ2-3 | TRBV11-2 | NA | NA | TGTGCCAGCAGCTCCCGGACTCAATCTAGCACAGATACGCAGTATTTT | CASSSRTQSSTDTQYF
TRBJ1-2 | TRBV6-5 | NA | NA | TGTGCCAGCAGTCGACCCCCGGGTCCTAACTATGGCTACACCTTC | CASSRPPGPNYGYTF
TRBJ2-5 | TRBV13 | NA | TRBD1 | TGTGCCAGCAGCACTTGGGACAGGGGAGAGACCCAGTACTTC | CASSTWDRGETQYF
TRBJ1-5 | TRBV7-2 | NA | NA | TGTGCCAGCCGTACAGGATATAGCAATCAGCCCCAGCATTTT | CASRTGYSNQPQHF
TRBJ2-7 | TRBV7-9 | NA | NA | TGTGCCAGCAGCGCCGATCGGGCAGGGAAAACCTACGAGCAGTACTTC | CASSADRAGKTYEQYF
TRBJ2-6 | TRBV27 | NA | NA | TGTGCCAGCAGTTCCCCCCTCAACGTCCTGACTTTC | CASSSPLNVLTF
TRBJ1-4 | TRBV19 | NA | NA | TGTGCCAGTAGTATAGCTACAGCCAGCAAAGAAAAACTGTTTTTT | CASSIATASKEKLFF
TRBJ2-3 | TRBV5-1 | NA | TRBD2 | TGCGCCAGCAGCAGGGTGGGCGGGGGTACAGATACGCAGTATTTT | CASSRVGGGTDTQYF
TRBJ1-4 | TRBV7-6 | NA | TRBD1 | TGTGCCAGCAGCTTAGCGGATCTCAGGGGGCCAACTAATGAAAAACTGTTTTTT | CASSLADLRGPTNEKLFF
TRBJ2-2 | TRBV9 | few | NA | TGTGCCAGCAGCGTAGAGCCCGGCCAGGCGCCGGAGCTGTTTTTT | CASSVEPGQAPELFF
TRBJ1-2 | TRBV28 | NA | NA | TGTGCCAGCAGCACGGGACTCCAGTGGTACGGCTACACCTTC | CASSTGLQWYGYTF
TRBJ2-7 | TRBV7-2 | NA | NA | TGTGCCAGCAGCTTGGTCACGGAGGGCTACGAGCAGTACTTC | CASSLVTEGYEQYF
TRBJ2-1 | TRBV28 | few | TRBD1 | TGTGCCAGCAGTACCCGGGGGACAGGGAGAAATGAGCAGTTCTTC | CASSTRGTGRNEQFF
TRBJ2-5 | TRBV4-2 | NA | TRBD2 | TGTGCCAGCAGCCAAGCGGGAGGAGCGGGGGGGATGCAAGAGACCCAGTACTTC | CASSQAGGAGGMQETQYF
TRBJ1-1 | TRBV4-1 | NA | TRBD1 | TGCGCCAGCAGCCTCGACAGGGGGGATACTGAAGCTTTCTTT | CASSLDRGDTEAFF
TRBJ2-3 | TRBV5-4 | once | TRBD1 | TGTGCCAGCAGCTTGTCTACAGGGGCAGATACGCAGTATTTT | CASSLSTGADTQYF
TRBJ2-5 | TRBV4-1 | NA | NA | TGCGCCAGCAGCCAAGATAAGGACACATTCCAAGAGACCCAGTACTTC | CASSQDKDTFQETQYF
TRBJ1-2 | TRBV28 | NA | NA | TGTGCCAGCAGCGACAGCTATGGCTACACCTTC | CASSDSYGYTF
TRBJ1-1 | TRBV15 | NA | TRBD1 | TGTGCCACCAGCGGGGACAGGGGCGGAACTGAAGCTTTCTTT | CATSGDRGGTEAFF
TRBJ1-2 | TRBV19 | NA | TRBD1 | TGTGCCAGTAGTATAGCCCAGGGGGCCTCCTATGGCTACACCTTC | CASSIAQGASYGYTF
TRBJ1-5 | TRBV7-2 | NA | NA | TGTGCCAGCAGCTTAGACCGGGACTGGGATCAGCCCCAGCATTTT | CASSLDRDWDQPQHF
TRBJ1-4 | TRBV28 | NA | TRBD1 | TGTGCCAGCACCCGGGGACAGATTAATGAAAAACTGTTTTTT | CASTRGQINEKLFF
TRBJ2-7 | TRBV10-2 | NA | NA | TGCGCCAGCAGTGACACGTGGGAGTCCTACGAGCAGTACTTC | CASSDTWESYEQYF
TRBJ2-2 | TRBV6-6 | NA | NA | TGTGCCAGCACCCTCCGGGACAATCCGAACACCGGGGAGCTGTTTTTT | CASTLRDNPNTGELFF
TRBJ1-6 | TRBV7-9 | NA | TRBD1 | TGTGCCAGCAGCGCGGGACAGGGGAACGAATCACCCCTCCACTTT | CASSAGQGNESPLHF
TRBJ2-2 | TRBV2 | NA | NA | TGTGCCAGCAGTGCTCAGGGAGGGGGGAGCACCGGGGAGCTGTTTTTT | CASSAQGGGSTGELFF
TRBJ1-5 | TRBV19 | NA | TRBD1 | TGTGCCAGTAGTCTGGACAGGGGGTCCTATCAGCCCCAGCATTTT | CASSLDRGSYQPQHF
TRBJ1-2 | TRBV28 | NA | NA | TGTGCCAGCAGTTTAACGGGGAACTATGGCTACACCTTC | CASSLTGNYGYTF
TRBJ2-1 | TRBV6-5 | once | TRBD1 | TGTGCCAGCAGTTACGATGGACAGGGAGCTAATGAGCAGTTCTTC | CASSYDGQGANEQFF
TRBJ2-3 | TRBV6-6 | NA | NA | TGTGCCAGCACTCCCGCAGGGGTTGGTACAGATACGCAGTATTTT | CASTPAGVGTDTQYF
TRBJ2-7 | TRBV5-1 | once | TRBD1 | TGCGCCAGCAGACCTCCGGGACAGGGGTACAACGAGCAGTACTTC | CASRPPGQGYNEQYF
TRBJ2-3 | TRBV4-3 | NA | NA | TGCGCCAGCAGCCAAGAAGACTATAGGCGGGATACGCAGTATTTT | CASSQEDYRRDTQYF
TRBJ2-2 | TRBV7-3 | NA | NA | TGTGCCAGCAGCTTCGCCGGGGAGCTGTTTTTT | CASSFAGELFF
TRBJ2-4 | TRBV18 | NA | TRBD1 | TGTGCCAGCTCACCTGACCCCACAGGGGTTCGGAGTCTAGCCAAAAACATTCAGTACTTC | CASSPDPTGVRSLAKNIQYF
TRBJ2-3 | TRBV5-8 | NA | TRBD2 | TGTGCCAGCAGCTCGTCGGGGGGATATACGCAGTATTTT | CASSSSGGYTQYF
TRBJ2-7 | TRBV27 | once | TRBD1 | TGTGCCAGCAGTTTCGACAGGGCAGACGAGCAGTACTTC | CASSFDRADEQYF
TRBJ2-3 | TRBV30 | NA | TRBD2 | TGTGCCTGGAGTGTAGCTAGCGGTACAGATACGCAGTATTTT | CAWSVASGTDTQYF
TRBJ2-7 | TRBV6-5 | NA | TRBD2 | TGTGCCAGCAGCCGGGGACTAGCGGGCTCCTACGAGCAGTACTTC | CASSRGLAGSYEQYF
TRBJ2-1 | TRBV27 | NA | NA | TGTGCCAGCAGTTCCACCTTGGGGGGTATTTACAATGAGCAGTTCTTC | CASSSTLGGIYNEQFF
TRBJ2-1 | TRBV30 | NA | NA | TGTGCCTGGAGTGTCATAAGTGAGCGACGGAGCTCCTACAATGAGCAGTTCTTC | CAWSVISERRSSYNEQFF
TRBJ1-1 | TRBV30 | NA | NA | TGTGCCTGGGCCGGGGGGACTGAAGCTTTCTTT | CAWAGGTEAFF
TRBJ2-3 | TRBV14 | NA | TRBD2 | TGTGCCAGCAGCGCGCGGGGCGGGGGTTTCACAGATACGCAGTATTTT | CASSARGGGFTDTQYF
TRBJ1-1 | TRBV4-2 | NA | NA | TGTGCCAGCAGCCTAACGACAGGGAACACTGAAGCTTTCTTT | CASSLTTGNTEAFF
TRBJ2-1 | TRBV9 | NA | NA | TGTGCCAGCACCCTTGGCCCCAGCTCCTACAATGAGCAGTTCTTC | CASTLGPSSYNEQFF
TRBJ2-3 | TRBV18 | NA | NA | TGTGCCAGCTCACCACCGGGCTCCACAGATACGCAGTATTTT | CASSPPGSTDTQYF